This T cell receptor (beta chain) was profiled in a study of blood T cells in healthy people across ages. The wider study: The template switching approach captured approximately one barcoded beta molecule for every two T cells. Study-level results: Strong correlation existed between TCR beta diversity and naive T cell percentage. Not knowing donor CMV status may have confounded expanded clonotype changes.

For the second PCR, which ran for 7 to 11 cycles, a sample-barcoded 5' primer and a J-beta primer mix were used. The template-switch adaptor, which had 12 random nucleotides, put a tag on each cDNA molecule. TCRdb redid the calling of the 5' RACE reads with MiXCR, one entry per CDR3 protein. Counted here are 650,000 to 700,000 distinct CDR3 sequences, over 40% occurring once; the ten biggest clones make up roughly 14%. This CDR3 region has 15 residues. V was cut by 0 bases and J by 5 bases, with 12 bases left in between. The germline V gene encodes CDR1 SGHRS and CDR2 YFSETQ. This clonotype was found a few times. Its antigen is unknown.

This sequence joins TRBV5-1 and TRBJ1-5, with D hard to call. The clonotype originates from a woman aged 80 or older in good health. Sequencing input: blood. CDR3: CASSLEGRWDQPQHF. The DNA for the CDR3 is TGCGCCAGCAGCTTGGAGGGTAGATGGGATCAGCCCCAGCATTTT.